These 5 T cell receptor beta chains came from one sample sequenced in a study of T cells after yellow fever vaccination. TCRdb reprocessed the 5' RACE reads via MiXCR and lists one record per CDR3 protein. Of fewer than 500,000 distinct CDR3 sequences in the sample, roughly 20% are singletons; the top ten hold 15% to 20%. The sample here was PBMCs, taken before the yellow fever booster vaccination. The receptors come from a man aged 18 to 35 who received the YFV17D yellow fever vaccine.

This clonotype was seen a handful of times. Here the CDR3 reads CASAAGGGMNTEAFF. The CDR3 DNA reads TGTGCCAGCGCGGCGGGGGGCGGAATGAACACTGAAGCTTTCTTT. The chain uses TRBV11-2 and TRBJ1-1; D is perhaps TRBD1 (6 bases). Germline V gene sequence: CDR1 SGHAT, CDR2 FQNNGV. The CDR3 spans 15 residues. V was pared by 8 bases and J by 0 bases, with 16 bases between.

This clonotype turned up a few times. The rearrangement links TRBV20-1 to TRBJ2-1; D gene uncertain. Germline V gene data show CDR1 as DFQATT and CDR2 as SNEGSKA (reference sequence). V was clipped by 1 base and J by 9 bases, with 10 bases between them. The CDR3 is made up of 12 amino acids. The CDR3 bases are TGCAGTGCTAGAGTCCGACGCGTTGAGCAGTTCTTC. Translated, it gives CSARVRRVEQFF.

The rearrangement joins TRBV9 to TRBJ2-7, with 10 bases identical to TRBD1. V shed 4 bases and J 6 bases; nucleotides not matched to a gene: 19. Germline CDR1 SGDLS, CDR2 YYNGEE. CDR3 length: 18 amino acids. The CDR3 spells CASSRSVTGGTGDREQYF. The CDR3, as DNA: TGTGCCAGCAGCCGTTCGGTGACAGGGGGGACAGGGGACCGCGAGCAGTACTTC.

This chain links TRBV15 with TRBJ1-2, with D uncertain. CDR1 and CDR2 from the germline V gene are LNHNV and YYDKDF (reference sequence). This CDR3 has 15 amino acids. The V end was cut by 1 base, the J end by 3 bases, with 12 bases between. The CDR3 region has the DNA TGTGCCACCAGCAGAGGGAATGCGGCAGACTATGGCTACACCTTC. This gives the protein CATSRGNAADYGYTF.

This clonotype was found a few times. The rearrangement joins TRBV12-3 or TRBV12-4 to TRBJ2-3; D gene unclear. The CDR3 spans 13 residues. V was pared by 7 bases and J by 6 bases, with 14 bases between. The CDR3 loop is CASMGSNWDTQYF. CDR3 in DNA: TGTGCCAGCATGGGAAGTAATTGGGATACGCAGTATTTT.